The 5 T cell receptor beta chains given below trace back to one sample, sequenced in a study of T cell responses to AZD1222 COVID-19 vaccine. Measured with immunoSEQ multiplex PCR; TCRdb has only the in-frame clones, and not every one. This table holds 150,000 to 200,000 clones, approximately 93% found once. The source material was peripheral blood, sampled 28 days after the second AZD1222 dose. These receptors were collected from an adult who received the AZD1222 COVID-19 vaccine.

The chain carries TRBV15 and TRBJ2-7; 10 nucleotides match TRBD2. Losses at the gene ends were 3 bases for V and 0 bases for J; bases not matched to a gene: 5. CDR3 length: 16 residues. Germline V gene sequence: CDR1 LNHNV, CDR2 YYDKDF (reference sequence). CDR3 DNA: TGTGCCACCAGCAGGCTCACTAGCGGGGCCTCCTACGAGCAGTACTTC. Translating it yields CATSRLTSGASYEQYF.

The sample holds a few counts of this clone. The chain employs TRBV7-2 and TRBJ2-1, with D hard to call. Trimming left V 3 bases short and J 5 bases short, with 14 bases between. CDR1 and CDR2 (germline): SGHTA, FQGNSA. This CDR3 has 15 residues. As DNA, the CDR3 is TGTGCCAGCAGCTTGTGGGCGATAGCCAACAATGAGCAGTTCTTC. Amino acid sequence: CASSLWAIANNEQFF.

The V and J genes are TRBV4-1 and TRBJ1-6, with a tentative D call TRBD1 (6 bases). Trimming removed 0 bases at V and 4 bases at J, with 22 bases between. This CDR3 is 20 amino acids long. Germline V gives CDR1 MGHRA, CDR2 YSYEKL. The DNA of the CDR3 is TGCGCCAGCAGCCAAGATATTCCAGGGGCAACATCTTATTATAATTCACCCCTCCACTTT. Its protein product is CASSQDIPGATSYYNSPLHF.

The chain recombines TRBV2 with TRBJ1-1; 8 nucleotides match TRBD1. The germline V gene encodes CDR1 SNHLY and CDR2 FYNNEI. J gave up 5 bases and V 4 bases, and 15 bases lay outside the gene matches. This CDR3 has 17 residues. The CDR3 region has the DNA TGTGCCAGCAGTGTGAGGCTAAGGGCAGGGGGCTGGACTGAAGCTTTCTTT. Amino acids: CASSVRLRAGGWTEAFF.

This chain connects TRBV6-5 to TRBJ2-2; 8 nucleotides line up with TRBD1. V lost 6 bases and J lost 0; bases outside the gene matches: 3. From germline, CDR1 is MNHEY and CDR2 SVGAGI. The CDR3 runs to 15 residues. CDR3 sequence (DNA): TGTGCCAGCAGGTCGGACAGGGCGAACACCGGGGAGCTGTTTTTT. This gives the protein CASRSDRANTGELFF.